The following is a TCR beta chain sequence with its context. Its antigen is not known. The primer mix had 60 Vbeta and 13 Jbeta primers. Profiling relied on immunoSEQ multiplex PCR, and the TCRdb table lists in-frame clones only, not all of them. Of 150,000 to 200,000 clones listed, roughly 80% are singletons. This sample was taken from a study of cytomegalovirus exposure and HLA in healthy donors. General study points: Previously analyzed data showed that most TCR beta V segments were productive at a frequency of about 87% or about 30%. Most of the CMV-associated TCR beta chains (in a later analysis) appeared to be HLA-restricted. Rarity characterized most TCR sequences, yet some public TCRs appeared in many donors.

Source material: PBMCs. The receptor was derived from a man aged 25 to 40 in good health and CMV-seropositive.

The CDR3 bases are TGTGCCAGCAGTTTATTAGCCCCGGCCAGGGGGCGCGGAGATACGCAGTATTTT. Its translation is CASSLLAPARGRGDTQYF. This rearrangement joins TRBV27 to TRBJ2-3; TRBD1 matches at 8 bases. V trimming: 1 base; J trimming: 5 bases; junction bases outside the gene matches: 14. Germline V gene lookup returns CDR1 MNHEY and CDR2 SMNVEV (reference sequence). The CDR3 consists of 18 residues.